The next 4 T cell receptor beta chains were all read from a single sample in a study of OX40 agonist ivuxolimab in advanced cancers. The protocol was immunoSEQ multiplex PCR, while the TCRdb copy is restricted to in-frame clones and leaves out a portion. The sample contains about 53,000 clones, about four fifths of which appear only once. The starting material was CD4+ or CD8+ T cells sorted from blood, obtained in a trial of the OX40 agonist ivuxolimab. These receptors originate from an adult with an advanced solid tumor such as melanoma, head and neck, liver or kidney cancer.

The V gene is TRBV28, the J gene TRBJ1-2; D possibly corresponds to TRBD1 (6 bases). This CDR3 has 12 residues. CDR1 and CDR2 from the germline V gene are MDHEN and SYDVKM. Trimming pared 7 bases from V and 6 bases from J, leaving 12 bases between. For the CDR3, the DNA is TGTGCCAGCATCCGGGGGCAGAATGGCTACACCTTC. It yields the protein CASIRGQNGYTF.

This clone was observed once. The chain couples TRBV27 to TRBJ2-1; D is unresolved. The germline V and J ends were trimmed by 3 bases and 3 bases, with 3 bases remaining between them. CDR1 is MNHEY and CDR2 is SMNVEV in the germline V gene (reference sequence). There are 12 residues in the CDR3. The CDR3 reads CASSFNYNEQFF. The CDR3 nucleotides are TGTGCCAGCAGTTTCAACTACAATGAGCAGTTCTTC.

The chain employs TRBV5-4 and TRBJ2-7; 8 bases are a match to TRBD2. J lost 3 bases, V lost 2 bases, and 4 bases had no gene match. This CDR3 has 14 residues. Germline CDR1 and CDR2: SGHNT and YYREEE (reference sequence). The CDR3 nucleotides read TGTGCCAGCAGCTTCGGACTAGCAAGCTACGAGCAGTACTTC. This translates into CASSFGLASYEQYF. Filled out from reference TRBV5-4 and TRBJ2-7, the complete variable domain reads ETGVTQSPTHLIKTRGQQVTLRCSSQSGHNTVSWYQQALGQGPQFIFQYYREEENGRGNFPPRFSGLQFPNYSSELNVNALELDDSALYLCASSFGLASYEQYFGPGTRLTVT.

V gene TRBV7-2 combines with J gene TRBJ2-7; 8 bases align to TRBD1. Trimming at V came to 5 bases and at J to 4 bases, leaving 4 bases not matched to a gene. Germline V gene data show CDR1 as SGHTA and CDR2 as FQGNSA. The CDR3 length is 13 residues. Written as DNA, the CDR3 is TGTGCCAGCAGCCAGGGGGCTAGGTACGAGCAGTACTTC. It specifies CASSQGARYEQYF.